This T cell receptor (beta chain) was observed in a study of OX40 agonist ivuxolimab in advanced cancers. Study overall: Patients received the agonistic anti-OX40 (CD134) antibody ivuxolimab. Of mixed ages from about 23 to 79 and averaging roughly 64 years, the group was around 78% male. Hepatocellular carcinoma, melanoma, renal cell or head and neck cancer affected the dose-escalation patients.

Only in-frame clones appear in the TCRdb table, and some are missing; sequencing was by immunoSEQ multiplex PCR. The repertoire consists of 50,000 or so clones, with 75% to 90% occurring once and the leading ten covering about 13%. As concerns this clone: Its antigen is currently unknown.

Study findings and constraints: The CD4+ and CD8+ T cells in the blood had expanded clonally by week 6 at 0.1 to 3.0 mg/kg.

The ends were cut back, 3 bases at V and 3 bases at J, with 12 bases in the middle. There are 14 residues in the CDR3. CDR1 and CDR2 (germline): KGHSH, LQKENI. This receptor was identified in an adult with an advanced solid tumor such as melanoma, head and neck, liver or kidney cancer. The input for sequencing was CD4+ or CD8+ T cells sorted from blood, taken in a trial of the OX40 agonist ivuxolimab. The J gene is TRBJ2-7, the V gene TRBV18, with D maybe TRBD1 (6 bases). The CDR3 loop reads CASSPREDSYEQYF. The CDR3 coding sequence is TGTGCCAGCTCACCGAGAGAGGACAGCTACGAGCAGTACTTC.